This T cell receptor (beta chain) emerged from a study of T cell responses to AZD1222 COVID-19 vaccine. Study-wide background: Some second doses came at about 4 weeks and others at about 12 weeks; these were pooled. Study-level points and caveats: Just a handful of AZD1222 recipients were seropositive at baseline. The CD4 TCRs associated with vaccination extended across spike and predominated at 160-218 and 743-854.

On this clone: Its antigen is still unknown.

Produced via immunoSEQ multiplex PCR; TCRdb's table is partial and in-frame only. The sample holds 65,000 to 85,000 clones, nearly 90% seen once. Looked up from germline, CDR1 is MNHEY and CDR2 is SVGAGI. V lost 6 bases and J 3 bases, leaving 9 bases between the germline ends. This CDR3 spans 13 amino acids. This TCR derives from an adult in good health. This chain joins TRBV6-5 and TRBJ1-5, with a weak D call TRBD1 (5 bases). The source was peripheral blood, collected on day 0 of AZD1222 vaccination. CDR3 DNA: TGTGCCAGCAGCGGGACCTCCAATCAGCCCCAGCATTTT. The encoded protein is CASSGTSNQPQHF.